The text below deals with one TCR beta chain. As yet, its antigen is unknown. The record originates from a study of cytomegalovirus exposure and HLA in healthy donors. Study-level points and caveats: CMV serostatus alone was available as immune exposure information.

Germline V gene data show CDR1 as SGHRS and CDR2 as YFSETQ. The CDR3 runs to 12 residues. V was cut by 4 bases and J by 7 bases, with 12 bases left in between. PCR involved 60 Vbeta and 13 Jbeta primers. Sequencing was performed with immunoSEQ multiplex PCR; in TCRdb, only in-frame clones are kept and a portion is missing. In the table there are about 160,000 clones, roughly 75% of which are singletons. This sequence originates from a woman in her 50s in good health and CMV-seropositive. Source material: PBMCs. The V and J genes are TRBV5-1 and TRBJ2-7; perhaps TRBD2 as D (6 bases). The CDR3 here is CASSDGTWEQYF. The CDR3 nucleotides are TGCGCCAGCAGCGACGGGACTTGGGAGCAGTACTTC.